This T cell receptor (beta chain) emerged from a study of T cells in Graves' hyperthyroidism and ophthalmopathy. Clinical symptoms, serum thyroxine and TRAb, thyroid ultrasound and orbital computed tomography were used for the diagnoses. Per the germline V gene, CDR1 is MNHNS and CDR2 is SASEGT. This CDR3 has 15 amino acids. With 4 bases removed from V and 4 bases from J, the gap between germline ends came to 16 bases. This clonotype was seen many times. TCR beta CDR3 regions were amplified from RNA transcripts. The HTBI primer set served for first-round RT-PCR of the TCR CDR3. Each CDR3 protein gets one entry after TCRdb re-called the multiplex PCR reads with MiXCR. The sample carries tens of thousands of distinct CDR3 sequences, roughly 52% recorded once.

The chain uses TRBV6-1 and TRBJ1-2; D is undetermined. The TCR was taken from a woman in her 50s with Graves' hyperthyroidism that later progressed to Graves' ophthalmopathy. Sequencing was done on a sample of blood. The CDR3 DNA is TGTGCCAGCAGTGTAGGATCCTCTACTGGCTATGGCTACACCTTC. It encodes CASSVGSSTGYGYTF.